This T cell receptor (beta chain) was captured in a study of blood T cells in healthy people across ages (dated by TCRdb to about 2015). For the study in its entirety: Template switching captured roughly one uniquely barcoded TCR beta cDNA molecule per two T cells in model experiments. Using deep sequencing normalized with unique cDNA molecular identifiers, the study measured how TCR beta repertoire diversity changes with age. Four age groups were formed from the donors: young (average roughly 16 years), middle-aged (around 40), aged (under 70) and long-lived (82). The study analyzed two additional independent replicas of 1 million unique cDNA reads from the same blood draw for two donors, one aged 18 to 30 and one aged 80 or older. Beyond this particular receptor, the publication reports: Compared with the aged group, the long-lived group had more naive CD4+ T cells, fewer expanded clones and increased TCR diversity, a pattern suggesting age selection. Because profiling used bulk unsorted PBMCs, naive and antigen-experienced compartments could not be compared conclusively. Because donor CMV infection status was unknown, age-related changes in expanded clonotypes were potentially confounded. A strong correlation was found between observed TCR beta diversity and the percentage of naive T cells measured by flow cytometry. As age increased, observed TCR beta diversity per million T cells dropped in a roughly linear way, and a significant reduction was already evident by age about 40. Estimates of total diversity based on one million sequenced T cells were regarded as lower bounds and as underestimates.

The library relied on 5' RACE. The sequencer was an Illumina HiSeq 2500. The second PCR ran for about 6 to 11 cycles and used a J-beta primer mix along with a sample-barcoded 5' primer. A unique molecular identifier was introduced onto each TCR beta cDNA molecule by a template-switch 5' adaptor carrying 12 random nucleotides. At least 3 million CDR3-containing paired-end reads were obtained from each sample. All of the RNA was converted into first-strand cDNA using the Mint cDNA synthesis kit, with a TRBC-specific oligonucleotide serving as the primer. Following uracil-DNA glycosylase treatment, all cDNA underwent a first 18-cycle PCR with the universal primers M1SS and BC2_uni_R. The study's processing was this. For normalization, 1 million high-quality reads, each with a distinct molecular identifier, were randomly selected from each sample. Instead of being binned into consensus sequences, reads that shared molecular identifiers were thrown out. MiTCR, with a Q25 quality threshold and the strictest error-elimination algorithm, was used for CDR3 identification, clonotype clustering and error correction. A nonparametric unseen species model using Euler transformation provided a lower-bound estimate of total TCR beta diversity. TCRdb reanalyzed the raw reads on its own, using fastp at Q25 for trimming and MiXCR for clone calling, and kept in-frame beta chains. For every CDR3 protein sequence, its rows merge into one entry that carries the most common genes and DNA. For this entry, the V and J calls and clone size follow TCRdb and not the study's own pipeline. This sample lists 900,000 to 950,000 distinct CDR3 sequences; almost 30% were detected once. The ten most abundant clones make up roughly a tenth of the sample.

This clonotype has more than one count but fewer than ten. The target of this receptor is not known. Per-nucleotide qualities are absent, and no much larger clonotype sits a single base away. The germline V gene encodes CDR1 SGHRS and CDR2 YFSETQ. Its CDR3 holds 13 amino acids, cysteine through phenylalanine. The DNA shown is the 39-base CDR3, in frame from base 1. V and J lose 7 bases and 0 bases, and a span of 5 bases separates them. Systemically healthy Caucasian individuals from Russia, 39 in total and aged roughly 6 to 95 years, were included as donors. Each donor gave ten milliliters of peripheral blood, collected into EDTA-treated Vacutainer tubes. Ficoll-Paque density-gradient centrifugation was used to isolate PBMCs, with at least 6 million obtained per sample. Trizol reagent was used to extract total RNA from the PBMCs, yielding at least 5 micrograms per sample. Naive CD45RAhigh/CD27high T cell percentages were measured by flow cytometry on a PBMC aliquot from every donor.

These data were also reused for a study on T cells of mothers and their children. As the second study states: Nine systemically healthy Caucasian individuals served as donors, namely three mothers together with their six children. cDNA synthesis consumed the entire amount of extracted RNA, loaded at approximately 1.6 ug RNA in each 15 ul reaction. In the second PCR, the M1S primer introduced both the sample barcodes and 2-4 random nucleotides. Over 8 million TCR beta CDR3 reads were obtained for each mother, and millions of reads were obtained for each child. Thymic selection similarly shapes TCR recombination output in related and unrelated pairs, with minor effect from inherited differences. Related mother-child pairs always showed normalized repertoire overlap that was slightly higher than in unrelated mother-child pairs, though the difference was never significant. Persistent microchimeric T cell clones were not detected, at a sensitivity of around 99 clones per million clonotypes. The study used deep NGS to compare TCR beta repertoires of mothers and children, seeking features distinguishing related mother-child pairs from unrelated individuals. On average, the children were approximately 11 +/- 4 years old, while the mothers were about 40 +/- 4 years old. After adapters were ligated using NEBNext reagents, the libraries underwent 100+100 nt paired-end sequencing on an Illumina HiSeq 2000. To avoid cross-contamination, the mother libraries and the child libraries were prepared a month apart and sequenced in separate runs. For each donor, between roughly 500,000 and 2,100,000 distinct TCR beta clonotypes were identified. Naive TCR beta clonotypes were estimated from low-frequency clonotypes matched to each donor's FACS-determined naive share, without sorting.

The TCR originated in a woman aged 40 to 50 in good health. This chain is built from TRBV5-1 and TRBJ2-6; no D gene call is confident. The sample comprised blood. The DNA reads as follows: TGCGCCAGCGGCACCTCTGGGGCCAACGTCCTGACTTTC. It codes for CASGTSGANVLTF.